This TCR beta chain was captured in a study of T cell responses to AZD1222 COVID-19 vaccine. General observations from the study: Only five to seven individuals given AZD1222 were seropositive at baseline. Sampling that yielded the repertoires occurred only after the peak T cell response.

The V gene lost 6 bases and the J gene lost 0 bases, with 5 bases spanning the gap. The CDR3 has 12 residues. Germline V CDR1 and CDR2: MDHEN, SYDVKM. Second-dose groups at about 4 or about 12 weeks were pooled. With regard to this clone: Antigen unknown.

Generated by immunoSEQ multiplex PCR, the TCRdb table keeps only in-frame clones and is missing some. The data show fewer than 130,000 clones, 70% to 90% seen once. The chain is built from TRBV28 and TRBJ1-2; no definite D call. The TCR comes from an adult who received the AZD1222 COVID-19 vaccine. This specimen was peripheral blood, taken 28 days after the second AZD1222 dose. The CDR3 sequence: CASRSANYGYTF. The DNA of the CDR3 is TGTGCCAGCAGGAGTGCTAACTATGGCTACACCTTC.